This T cell receptor (beta chain) was recovered during a study of regulatory T cells in long-lasting Graves disease. Time point defined: persistent/refractory GD, antithyroid drugs over 5 years with positive TRAb. After RNA was extracted from PBMCs, the TCR library was made from it. A word on this clonotype: Germline is not matched at one junction end, which may reflect a read error.

Looked up from germline, CDR1 is SGHRS and CDR2 is YFSETQ. This CDR3 contains 16 residues. iRepertoire HTBI primers and Arm-PCR of CDR3 regions built TCR beta libraries. Using its own MiXCR run on the multiplex PCR reads, TCRdb lists one record per CDR3 protein. Of hundreds of thousands of distinct CDR3 sequences listed, around a fifth are singletons. The TCR sequence derives from a female donor with Graves disease. Here the sequenced sample was peripheral blood mononuclear cells (PBMCs), taken when the disease was refractory, from a patient treated with antithyroid drugs. This chain uses TRBV5-1 with TRBJ2-5, with D tentatively TRBD1 or TRBD2 (6 bases each). The CDR3 spells CASSVYGGGLPETQYF. The CDR3 coding sequence is TGCGCTAGCAGTGTCTACGGGGGCGGACTTCCGGAGACCCAGTACTTC.